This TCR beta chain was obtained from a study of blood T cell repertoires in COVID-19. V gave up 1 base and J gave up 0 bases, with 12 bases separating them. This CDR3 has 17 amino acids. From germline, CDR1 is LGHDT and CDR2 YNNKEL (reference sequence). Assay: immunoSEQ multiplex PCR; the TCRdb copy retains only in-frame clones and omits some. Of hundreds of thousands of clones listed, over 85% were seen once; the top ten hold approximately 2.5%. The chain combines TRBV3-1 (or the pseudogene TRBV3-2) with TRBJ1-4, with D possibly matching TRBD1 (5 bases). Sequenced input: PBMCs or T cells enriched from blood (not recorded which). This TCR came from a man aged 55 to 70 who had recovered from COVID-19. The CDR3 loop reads CASSQVSAGATNEKLFF. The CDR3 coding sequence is TGTGCCAGCAGCCAAGTTTCGGCGGGGGCAACTAATGAAAAACTGTTTTTT.